Following are 26 T cell receptor beta chains from one sample sequenced in a study of blood T cell repertoires in COVID-19. The repertoire was sequenced with immunoSEQ multiplex PCR; TCRdb's copy has only in-frame clones and lacks some. In the table there are about 330,000 clones, about 92% of which are singletons. The sequenced sample consisted of PBMCs or T cells enriched from blood (not recorded which). Every receptor here comes from a woman in her 30s who had recovered from COVID-19.

In the case of this clone: Other DNA sequences in this sample translate to the same CDR3. V and J are TRBV28 and TRBJ1-1; D not certain. The CDR3 length is 13 residues. Deletions cut 1 base from V and 0 bases from J, with 3 bases between. Germline V gives CDR1 MDHEN, CDR2 SYDVKM. In nucleotides, the CDR3 is TGTGCCAGCAGTTTATCGGTGAACACTGAAGCTTTCTTT. Amino acids: CASSLSVNTEAFF. The full variable domain, in which reference TRBV28 and TRBJ1-1 provide the parts outside the CDR3, is DVKVTQSSRYLVKRTGEKVFLECVQDMDHENMFWYRQDPGLGLRLIYFSYDVKMKEKGDIPEGYSVSREKKERFSLILESASTNQTSMYLCASSLSVNTEAFFGQGTRLTVV.

The rearrangement joins TRBV28 to TRBJ2-7, with TRBD1 matching 9 bases. The CDR3 extends over 15 amino acids. Germline values: CDR1 MDHEN, CDR2 SYDVKM. The ends lost 5 bases at V and 5 bases at J; junction bases unmatched: 10. DNA of the CDR3: TGTGCCAGCAGTGATCCCGGGACAGGGTCCAACGAGCAGTACTTC. It translates to CASSDPGTGSNEQYF.

The rearrangement joins TRBV28 to TRBJ1-1, with D unclear. Deletions cut 6 bases from V and 4 bases from J, with 18 bases between. CDR1 and CDR2 (germline): MDHEN, SYDVKM. This CDR3 spans 15 amino acids. CDR3 amino acids: CASRPPGWVSTEAFF. The CDR3 DNA follows: TGTGCCAGCAGACCACCCGGGTGGGTTAGCACTGAAGCTTTCTTT.

The chain links TRBV7-9 to TRBJ1-1; D call uncertain. The V end lost 5 bases, the J end lost 7 bases, and 11 bases lay between the germline ends. Germline CDR1 SEHNR, CDR2 FQNEAQ (reference sequence). The CDR3 is 12 amino acids. The CDR3 protein is CASSPRAGEAFF. The DNA of the CDR3 is TGTGCCAGCAGCCCGCGGGCCGGTGAAGCTTTCTTT.

CDR3 DNA sequence: TGCGCCAGCAGCTTACGGGGGTCCGGGGAGGAGACCCAGTACTTC. Translated, it gives CASSLRGSGEETQYF. This chain joins TRBV5-1 and TRBJ2-5; the D gene is possibly TRBD2 (6 bases). The CDR3 extends over 15 amino acids. The V gene's germline CDR1 is SGHRS and CDR2 YFSETQ. V was cut by 2 bases and J by 5 bases, with 16 bases left in between.

The V and J genes are TRBV7-9 and TRBJ1-2; D perhaps matches TRBD1 (5 bases). The V end was cut by 1 base, the J end by 2 bases, with 8 bases between. This CDR3 comprises 14 residues. Germline CDR1 reads SEHNR; CDR2 reads FQNEAQ (reference sequence). Here the CDR3 reads CASSLVPGNYGYTF. The CDR3 DNA reads TGTGCCAGCAGCTTAGTTCCAGGGAACTATGGCTACACCTTC.

The chain uses TRBV29-1 and TRBJ2-5; TRBD2 might be the D (5 bases). Germline V gene data show CDR1 as SQVTM and CDR2 as ANQGSEA. There are 14 residues in the CDR3. V lost 4 bases and J 0 bases, leaving 12 bases between the germline ends. CDR3 DNA: TGCAGCGTTGTGTTAGGACTCCACCAAGAGACCCAGTACTTC. Protein sequence: CSVVLGLHQETQYF.

This rearrangement joins TRBV6-5 to TRBJ1-1; D gene uncertain. V was clipped by 0 bases and J by 5 bases, with 13 bases between them. Per the germline V gene, CDR1 is MNHEY and CDR2 is SVGAGI. The CDR3 runs 15 residues. The chain's CDR3 is CASSYSIRGRTEAFF. The CDR3 nucleotides read TGTGCCAGCAGTTACTCGATTCGAGGTAGGACTGAAGCTTTCTTT.

This clone was counted a single time. The chain couples TRBV6-5 to TRBJ1-5, with 9 positions matching TRBD1. Losses at the gene ends were 6 bases for V and 2 bases for J; bases not matched to a gene: 5. CDR3 length: 15 residues. Looked up from germline, CDR1 is MNHEY and CDR2 is SVGAGI. The CDR3 nucleotides read TGTGCCAGCAGGCCTCGACAGGGGGGCAATCAGCCCCAGCATTTT. Protein: CASRPRQGGNQPQHF.

The rearrangement joins TRBV5-5 to TRBJ2-7; 9 nucleotides agree with TRBD1. Trimming took 3 bases from V and 3 from J; bases not matched to a gene: 4. The CDR3 contains 14 residues. Germline loops: CDR1 SGHKS, CDR2 YYEKEE (reference sequence). The CDR3 protein is CASSWGTGNYEQYF. The CDR3 nucleotides are TGTGCCAGCAGCTGGGGGACAGGGAACTACGAGCAGTACTTC.

This chain uses TRBV10-3 with TRBJ2-7; D possibly corresponds to TRBD1 (5 bases). The CDR3 loop spans 14 amino acids. Germline-derived CDR1 and CDR2 are ENHRY and SYGVKD. Trimming left V 11 bases short and J 4 bases short, with 21 bases between. The CDR3: CAPRRTTPEYEQYF. The DNA of the CDR3 is TGTGCCCCCCGAAGGACAACCCCTGAATACGAGCAGTACTTC.

The chain links TRBV6-5 to TRBJ2-3; 7 nucleotides match TRBD2. Germline V gene data show CDR1 as MNHEY and CDR2 as SVGAGI. J was trimmed by 5 bases and V by 6 bases; bases with no gene match: 8. The CDR3 covers 14 residues. The CDR3 nucleotides are TGTGCCAGCAGGCAGACCGGGACTAAAGATACGCAGTATTTT. Amino acid sequence: CASRQTGTKDTQYF.

The chain has TRBV4-1 and TRBJ1-1; tentative D call: TRBD1 (5 bases). Germline V gives CDR1 MGHRA, CDR2 YSYEKL. Between the trimmed V and J ends, which lost 0 bases and 4 bases, there was a span of 6 bases. The CDR3 loop spans 13 amino acids. CDR3 amino acids: CASSQDQGTEAFF. The CDR3 coding sequence is TGCGCCAGCAGCCAAGATCAGGGCACTGAAGCTTTCTTT.

The chain carries TRBV21-1 and TRBJ2-2; the D segment call TRBD2 is taken from the table without a DNA check. TRBV21-1 is shown as a pseudogene. The CDR3 contains 19 residues. The CDR3 spells CASSKARTSGRPNTGELFF. The CDR3 DNA reads as TGTGCCAGCAGCAAAGCGCGGACCAGCGGGAGGCCGAACACCGGGGAGCTGTTTTTT.

This rearrangement joins TRBV27 to TRBJ2-1, with 7 positions matching TRBD2. V lost 0 bases to trimming and J lost 5 bases; unmatched junction nucleotides: 4. Germline V CDR1 and CDR2: MNHEY, SMNVEV (reference sequence). The CDR3 spans 15 residues. The CDR3 DNA sequence: TGTGCCAGCAGTTTATCGAGCCGGGGGGACAATGAGCAGTTCTTC. This sequence encodes CASSLSSRGDNEQFF.

This chain links TRBV7-2 with TRBJ1-2, with TRBD1 matching over 8 bases. Germline trimming cut 1 base from V and 4 bases from J; bases unmatched to any gene: 8. Germline V gene lookup returns CDR1 SGHTA and CDR2 FQGNSA. This CDR3 comprises 16 residues. The CDR3 DNA is TGTGCCAGCAGCTTAGGGGGCAGGGGGCTTGGCTATGGCTACACCTTC. Amino acid sequence: CASSLGGRGLGYGYTF.

The gene calls are TRBV7-9 and TRBJ1-4; 12 positions agree with TRBD1. The junction had 3 bases not matched to a gene; V was cut back by 1 base and J by 0 bases. Per germline, CDR1 SEHNR and CDR2 FQNEAQ (reference sequence). The CDR3 contains 18 residues. As DNA, the CDR3 is TGTGCCAGCAGCTTAGGGCGGGACAGGGGGCCAACTAATGAAAAACTGTTTTTT. Translating gives CASSLGRDRGPTNEKLFF. The whole variable domain, filled in from reference TRBV7-9 and TRBJ1-4, reads DTGVSQNPRHKITKRGQNVTFRCDPISEHNRLYWYRQTLGQGPEFLTYFQNEAQLEKSRLLSDRFSAERPKGSFSTLEIQRTEQGDSAMYLCASSLGRDRGPTNEKLFFGSGTQLSVL.

The J gene is TRBJ1-2, the V gene TRBV29-1; D possibly corresponds to TRBD1 (6 bases). The CDR3 extends over 13 amino acids. The V end was cut by 5 bases, the J end by 2 bases, with 12 bases between. From germline, CDR1 is SQVTM and CDR2 ANQGSEA. Here the CDR3 reads CSVSTGTNYGYTF. The DNA of the CDR3 is TGCAGCGTTTCAACAGGGACAAACTATGGCTACACCTTC.

The CDR3 sequence: CSVGQTAWTANYGYTF. As DNA, the CDR3 is TGCAGCGTGGGCCAGACCGCTTGGACAGCCAACTATGGCTACACCTTC. The chain joins TRBV29-1 to TRBJ1-2, with TRBD1 as a possible D gene (6 bases). The CDR3 length is 16 residues. V was pared by 6 bases and J by 2 bases, with 22 bases between. CDR1 SQVTM and CDR2 ANQGSEA come from the germline V gene. Drawing the rest from reference TRBV29-1 and TRBJ1-2, the complete variable domain is SAVISQKPSRDICQRGTSLTIQCQVDSQVTMMFWYRQQPGQSLTLIATANQGSEATYESGFVIDKFPISRPNLTFSTLTVSNMSPEDSSIYLCSVGQTAWTANYGYTFGSGTRLTVV.

This chain uses TRBV28 with TRBJ1-1, with 8 nucleotides matching TRBD1. Germline lookup yields CDR1 MDHEN and CDR2 SYDVKM. The CDR3 is 16 residues long. J lost 1 base, V lost 5 bases, and 9 bases had no gene match. The CDR3 loop reads CASSTRQGKGNTEAFF. In DNA, the CDR3 is TGTGCCAGCAGTACAAGACAGGGGAAGGGGAACACTGAAGCTTTCTTT.

The V and J genes are TRBV28 and TRBJ1-5; D not certain. CDR3 length: 11 amino acids. Germline CDR1 and CDR2: MDHEN and SYDVKM. V was trimmed by 5 bases and J by 8 bases, leaving 7 bases between them. In nucleotides, the CDR3 is TGTGCCAGCAGTAGGAGGGAGCCCCAGCATTTT. It yields the protein CASSRREPQHF. The variable domain in full, completed from reference TRBV28 and TRBJ1-5, reads DVKVTQSSRYLVKRTGEKVFLECVQDMDHENMFWYRQDPGLGLRLIYFSYDVKMKEKGDIPEGYSVSREKKERFSLILESASTNQTSMYLCASSRREPQHFGDGTRLSIL.

The chain carries TRBV13 and TRBJ1-1, with a tentative D call TRBD1 (6 bases). The germline gives CDR1 PRHDT, CDR2 FYEKMQ (reference sequence). CDR3 length: 13 residues. V gave up 8 bases and J gave up 4 bases, with 14 bases separating them. As DNA, the CDR3 is TGTGCCAGCCCAGGACAGAGCGGCACTGAAGCTTTCTTT. It encodes CASPGQSGTEAFF.

The genes are TRBV15 and TRBJ1-1, with a possible D match to TRBD1 (6 bases). V lost 8 bases, J lost 4 bases, and 14 bases lay in between. In germline, CDR1 is LNHNV, CDR2 YYDKDF (reference sequence). This CDR3 contains 13 residues. CDR3 in DNA: TGTGCCACCCGGATTGGGGGCGGCACTGAAGCTTTCTTT. Its protein is CATRIGGGTEAFF.

The V and J genes are TRBV5-1 and TRBJ1-1; tentatively, D is TRBD1 (6 bases). The CDR3 runs 13 residues. Trimming stripped 4 bases from V and 6 bases from J, with 13 bases between. Germline V gene data show CDR1 as SGHRS and CDR2 as YFSETQ. CDR3: CASSQGPAAEAFF. DNA of the CDR3: TGCGCCAGCAGCCAGGGGCCCGCCGCTGAAGCTTTCTTT.

This clone was picked up one time. V is TRBV5-4 and J is TRBJ2-7; TRBD2 agrees at 10 bases. Unmatched junction bases numbered 2, after V lost 2 bases and J lost 6 bases. Germline values: CDR1 SGHNT, CDR2 YYREEE (reference sequence). The CDR3 contains 13 residues. Here the CDR3 reads CASSFRTSGEQYF. The CDR3 nucleotides read TGTGCCAGCAGCTTTCGGACTAGCGGCGAGCAGTACTTC.

The chain carries TRBV27 and TRBJ1-3; weak D call: TRBD1 (5 bases). The CDR3 has 14 amino acids. In germline, CDR1 is MNHEY, CDR2 SMNVEV (reference sequence). Trimming removed 5 bases from V and 2 bases from J, with 10 bases in between. The CDR3 here is CASSERGTGNTIYF. CDR3 DNA sequence: TGTGCCAGCAGTGAAAGGGGTACTGGAAACACCATATATTTT.